This T cell receptor beta chain appears in the sequencing data of a study of blood T cells in healthy people across ages. V lost 7 bases to trimming and J lost 5 bases; unmatched junction nucleotides: 11. The germline V gene has CDR1 SQVTM and CDR2 ANQGSEA. There are 14 residues in the CDR3. PCR was performed a second time for about 7 to 12 cycles using a sample-barcoded 5' primer and a J-beta primer mix. TCRdb called the 5' RACE reads again in MiXCR, with one record for every CDR3 protein. The sample comprises over 600,000 distinct CDR3 sequences, more than 55% of which are singletons, and roughly 24% rests with the top ten.

The sequencing input was blood. This rearrangement joins TRBV29-1 to TRBJ1-5; 7 nucleotides line up with TRBD1. This receptor was identified in a middle-aged man in good health. CDR3 DNA: TGCAGCGCAACCACAGGGGTCGGGGATCAGCCCCAGCATTTT. It translates to CSATTGVGDQPQHF.